This T cell receptor (beta chain) was captured by sequencing in a study of cytotoxic CD8 clonotypes in ibrutinib-treated CLL. For the study at large: Specimens for response were gathered following a median roughly twelve months of therapy, spanning 6 to 36.

The method was immunoSEQ multiplex PCR; TCRdb's version includes in-frame clones alone and lacks a portion of them. This table holds roughly 190,000 clones, about 72% found once. The CDR3 runs 15 residues. The germline V gene has CDR1 SGHRS and CDR2 YFSETQ. With V trimmed by 4 bases and J by 2 bases, 8 bases remained unmatched. Sequenced here: PBMCs, sampled after 24 months of ibrutinib treatment. The origin of this receptor is a human donor with chronic lymphocytic leukemia. V and J are TRBV5-1 and TRBJ1-2; 7 nucleotides agree with TRBD1. The CDR3 DNA follows: TGCGCCAGCAGCCCCGACAGGGTGGAAAACTATGGCTACACCTTC. It codes for CASSPDRVENYGYTF.